This TCR beta chain is drawn from a study of radiotherapy plus CTLA-4 blockade in lung cancer. Across the study: Patients showed objective responses in over 15% of cases, and disease control was achieved by under 40%. Study conclusions and caveats: Interferon-beta and early blood T cell clone dynamics reportedly predicted response best. Blood-borne expansion of tumor-derived TCR clones followed radiotherapy plus ipilimumab.

The length of the CDR3 is 13 residues. J lost 12 bases, V lost 2 bases, and 7 bases had no gene match. Germline lookup yields CDR1 MNHNS and CDR2 SASEGT. The data were produced by immunoSEQ multiplex PCR, yet TCRdb's version contains in-frame clones alone and is incomplete. This sample has about 48,000 clones, with around 83% found just once. Chemo-refractory metastatic non-small-cell lung cancer patients were treated with focal radiation plus CTLA-4 blockade with ipilimumab. With respect to this clone: Its antigen is undetermined.

The sequence derives from a human donor with non-small cell lung cancer who had stable disease on radiotherapy plus ipilimumab. The specimen was peripheral blood, collected from a patient treated with radiotherapy plus ipilimumab. The gene calls are TRBV6-1 and TRBJ2-1; TRBD1 matches at 7 bases. The CDR3 DNA reads TGTGCCAGCAGTGAAACAGGGGTGGCGTGGCAGTTCTTC. Translating gives CASSETGVAWQFF.